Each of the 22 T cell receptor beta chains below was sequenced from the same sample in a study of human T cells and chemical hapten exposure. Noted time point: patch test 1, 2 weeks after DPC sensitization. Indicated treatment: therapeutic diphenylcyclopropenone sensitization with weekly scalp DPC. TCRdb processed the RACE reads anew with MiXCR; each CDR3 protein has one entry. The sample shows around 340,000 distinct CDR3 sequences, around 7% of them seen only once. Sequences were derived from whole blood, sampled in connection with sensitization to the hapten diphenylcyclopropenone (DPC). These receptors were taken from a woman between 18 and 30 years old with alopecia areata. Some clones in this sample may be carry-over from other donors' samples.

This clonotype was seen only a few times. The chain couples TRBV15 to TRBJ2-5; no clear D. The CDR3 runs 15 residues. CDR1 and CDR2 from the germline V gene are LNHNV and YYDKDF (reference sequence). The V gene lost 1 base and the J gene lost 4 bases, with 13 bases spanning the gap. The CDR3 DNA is TGTGCCACCAGCAGAGTAGGATCAGCGCCAGAGACCCAGTACTTC. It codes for CATSRVGSAPETQYF.

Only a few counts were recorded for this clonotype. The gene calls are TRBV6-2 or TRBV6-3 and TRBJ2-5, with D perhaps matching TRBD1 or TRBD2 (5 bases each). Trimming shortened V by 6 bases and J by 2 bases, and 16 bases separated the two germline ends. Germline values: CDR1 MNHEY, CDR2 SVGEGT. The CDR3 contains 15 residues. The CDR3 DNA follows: TGTGCCAGCAGCTACGAGGGGAATTTGCAAGAGACCCAGTACTTC. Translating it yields CASSYEGNLQETQYF.

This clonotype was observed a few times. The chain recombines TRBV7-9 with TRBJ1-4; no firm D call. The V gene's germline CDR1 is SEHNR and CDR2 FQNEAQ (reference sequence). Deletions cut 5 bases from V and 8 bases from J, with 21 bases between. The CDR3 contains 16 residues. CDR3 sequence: CASSPSGEVAEEKLFF. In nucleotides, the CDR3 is TGTGCCAGCAGCCCGAGCGGGGAGGTGGCGGAAGAAAAACTGTTTTTT. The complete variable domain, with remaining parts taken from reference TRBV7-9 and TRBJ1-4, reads DTGVSQNPRHKITKRGQNVTFRCDPISEHNRLYWYRQTLGQGPEFLTYFQNEAQLEKSRLLSDRFSAERPKGSFSTLEIQRTEQGDSAMYLCASSPSGEVAEEKLFFGSGTQLSVL.

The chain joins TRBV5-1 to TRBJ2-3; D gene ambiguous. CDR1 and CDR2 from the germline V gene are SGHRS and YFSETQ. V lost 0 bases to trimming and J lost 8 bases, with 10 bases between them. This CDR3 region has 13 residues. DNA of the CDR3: TGCGCCAGCAGCTTGGGGGCCAGTGGTACGCAGTATTTT. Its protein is CASSLGASGTQYF.

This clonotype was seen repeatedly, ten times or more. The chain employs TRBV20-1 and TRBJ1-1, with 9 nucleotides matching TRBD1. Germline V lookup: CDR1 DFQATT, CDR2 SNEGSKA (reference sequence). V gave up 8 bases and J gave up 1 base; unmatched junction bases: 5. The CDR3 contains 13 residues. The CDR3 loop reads CSSPDRGNTEAFF. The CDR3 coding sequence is TGCAGTTCACCGGACAGGGGGAACACTGAAGCTTTCTTT.

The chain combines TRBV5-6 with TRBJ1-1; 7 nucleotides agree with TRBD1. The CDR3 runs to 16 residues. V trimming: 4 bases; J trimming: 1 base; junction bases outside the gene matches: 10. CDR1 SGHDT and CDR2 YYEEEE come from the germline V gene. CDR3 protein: CASSRDREYWNTEAFF. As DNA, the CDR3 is TGTGCCAGCAGCCGTGACAGGGAGTATTGGAACACTGAAGCTTTCTTT.

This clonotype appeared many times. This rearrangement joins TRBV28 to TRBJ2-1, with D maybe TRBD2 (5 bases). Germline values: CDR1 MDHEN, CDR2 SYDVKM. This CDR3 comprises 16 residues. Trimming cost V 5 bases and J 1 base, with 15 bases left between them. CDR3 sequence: CASSAPSSGSYNEQFF. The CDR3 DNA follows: TGTGCCAGCAGTGCCCCGAGCAGCGGTTCCTACAATGAGCAGTTCTTC.

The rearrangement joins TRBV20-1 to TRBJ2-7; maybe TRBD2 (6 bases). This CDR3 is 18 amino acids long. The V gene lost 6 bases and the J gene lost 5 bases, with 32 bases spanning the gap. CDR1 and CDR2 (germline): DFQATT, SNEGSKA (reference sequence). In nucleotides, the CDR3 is TGCAGTGCCGCTAGCGTTAACGCAGTAGTTACTGAGATAGACGAGCAGTACTTC. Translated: CSAASVNAVVTEIDEQYF.

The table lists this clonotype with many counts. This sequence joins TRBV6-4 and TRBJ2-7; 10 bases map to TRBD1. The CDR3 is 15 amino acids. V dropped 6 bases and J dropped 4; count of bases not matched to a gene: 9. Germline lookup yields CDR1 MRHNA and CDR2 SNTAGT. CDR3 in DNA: TGTGCCAGCAGCAACCAGACAGGGGGCGGTTACGAGCAGTACTTC. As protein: CASSNQTGGGYEQYF.

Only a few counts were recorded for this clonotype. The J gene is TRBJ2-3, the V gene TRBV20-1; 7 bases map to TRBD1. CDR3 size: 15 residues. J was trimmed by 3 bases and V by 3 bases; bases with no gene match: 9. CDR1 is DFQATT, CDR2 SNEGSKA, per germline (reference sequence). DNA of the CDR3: TGCAGTGCTAGGAGGGACCAGGGGGTGACAGATACGCAGTATTTT. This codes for CSARRDQGVTDTQYF.

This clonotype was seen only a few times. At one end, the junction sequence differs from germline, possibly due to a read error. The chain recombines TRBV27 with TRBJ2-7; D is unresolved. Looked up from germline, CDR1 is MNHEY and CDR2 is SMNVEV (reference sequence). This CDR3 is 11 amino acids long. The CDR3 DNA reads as TGTGCCAGCGGATTTCGAGGCACTTACCAATTC. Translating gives CASGFRGTYQF.

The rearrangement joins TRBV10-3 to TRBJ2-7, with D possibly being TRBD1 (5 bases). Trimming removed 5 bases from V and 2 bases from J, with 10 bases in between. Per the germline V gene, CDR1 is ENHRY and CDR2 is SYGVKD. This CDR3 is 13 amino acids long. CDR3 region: CAISQQATYEQYF. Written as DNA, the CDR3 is TGTGCCATCAGTCAACAGGCAACCTACGAGCAGTACTTC.

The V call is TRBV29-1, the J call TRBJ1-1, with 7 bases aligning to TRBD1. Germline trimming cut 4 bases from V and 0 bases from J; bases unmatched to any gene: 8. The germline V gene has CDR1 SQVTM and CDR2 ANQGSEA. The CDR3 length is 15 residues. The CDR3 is CSVAPLGQMNTEAFF. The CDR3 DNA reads TGCAGCGTTGCCCCCCTGGGACAGATGAACACTGAAGCTTTCTTT.

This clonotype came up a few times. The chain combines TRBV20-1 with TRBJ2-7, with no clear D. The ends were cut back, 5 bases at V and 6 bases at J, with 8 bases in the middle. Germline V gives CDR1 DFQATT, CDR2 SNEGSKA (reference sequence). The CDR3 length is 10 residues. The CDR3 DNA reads TGCAGTGCTCCCCGACTCGAGCAGTACTTC. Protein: CSAPRLEQYF.

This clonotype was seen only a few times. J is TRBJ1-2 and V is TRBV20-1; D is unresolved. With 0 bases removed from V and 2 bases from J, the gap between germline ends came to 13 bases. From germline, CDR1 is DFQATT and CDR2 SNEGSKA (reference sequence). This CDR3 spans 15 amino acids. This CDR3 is CSARDLAVWNYGYTF. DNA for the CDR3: TGCAGTGCTAGAGATCTCGCCGTTTGGAACTATGGCTACACCTTC.

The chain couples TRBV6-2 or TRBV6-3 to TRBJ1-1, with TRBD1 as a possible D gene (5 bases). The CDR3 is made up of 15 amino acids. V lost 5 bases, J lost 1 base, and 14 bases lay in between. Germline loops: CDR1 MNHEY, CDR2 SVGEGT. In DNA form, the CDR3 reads TGTGCCAGCAGTACAATTCTGACAGAGAACACTGAAGCTTTCTTT. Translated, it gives CASSTILTENTEAFF.

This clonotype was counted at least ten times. CDR3 amino acids: CAISESRGNQPQHF. CDR3 sequence (DNA): TGTGCCATCAGTGAGTCTCGGGGCAATCAGCCCCAGCATTTT. This chain uses TRBV10-3 with TRBJ1-5, with D unresolved. There are 14 residues in the CDR3. Germline V lookup: CDR1 ENHRY, CDR2 SYGVKD. V lost 0 bases and J lost 2, with 5 bases in between.

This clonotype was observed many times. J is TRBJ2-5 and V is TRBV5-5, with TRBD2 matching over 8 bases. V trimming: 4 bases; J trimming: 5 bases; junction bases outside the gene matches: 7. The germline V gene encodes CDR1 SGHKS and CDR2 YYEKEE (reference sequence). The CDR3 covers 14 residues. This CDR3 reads CASSPYTSGETQYF. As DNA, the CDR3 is TGTGCCAGCAGCCCTTATACTAGCGGCGAGACCCAGTACTTC.

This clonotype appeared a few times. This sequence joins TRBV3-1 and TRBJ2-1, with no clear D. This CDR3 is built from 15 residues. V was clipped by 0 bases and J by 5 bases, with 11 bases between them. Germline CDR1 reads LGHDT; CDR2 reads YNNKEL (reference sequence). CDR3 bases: TGTGCCAGCAGCCAAGATCCCCAGGTACACAATGAGCAGTTCTTC. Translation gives CASSQDPQVHNEQFF.

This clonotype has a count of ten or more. CDR3 coding DNA: TGTGCCAGCATCACACCGGGAAGGAACACTGAAGCTTTCTTT. It codes for CASITPGRNTEAFF. The rearrangement joins TRBV28 to TRBJ1-1; D unclear. The length of the CDR3 is 14 residues. Between the trimmed V and J ends, which lost 7 bases and 1 base, there was a span of 13 bases. Germline CDR1 MDHEN, CDR2 SYDVKM.

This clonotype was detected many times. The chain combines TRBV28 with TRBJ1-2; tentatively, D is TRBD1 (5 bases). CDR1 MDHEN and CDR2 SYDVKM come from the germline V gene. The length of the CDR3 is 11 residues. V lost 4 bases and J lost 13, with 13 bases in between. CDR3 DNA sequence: TGTGCCAGCAGTTCCGAGACAGTAATCACCTTC. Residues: CASSSETVITF.

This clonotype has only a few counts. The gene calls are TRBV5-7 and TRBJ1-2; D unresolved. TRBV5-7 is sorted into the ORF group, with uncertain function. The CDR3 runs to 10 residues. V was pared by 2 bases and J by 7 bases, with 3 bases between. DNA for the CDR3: TGTGCCAGCAGCTTTACTGGCTACACCTTC. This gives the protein CASSFTGYTF.